Below are 17 T cell receptor beta chains sequenced from a single sample in a study of blood T cell repertoires in COVID-19. Only in-frame clones appear in the TCRdb table, and some are missing; sequencing was by immunoSEQ multiplex PCR. The data contain around 30,000 clones, roughly nine tenths of them singletons. Material for sequencing was peripheral blood. These receptors were taken from a human donor in a cohort sampled during active COVID-19.

The chain is built from TRBV5-8 and TRBJ2-7, with D maybe TRBD2 (5 bases). This CDR3 region has 16 residues. The germline CDR1 and CDR2 sequences are SGHTS and YDEGEE. Between the trimmed V and J ends, which lost 0 bases and 0 bases, there was a span of 13 bases. The CDR3 reads CASSLERVILSYEQYV. The CDR3 coding sequence is TGTGCCAGCAGCTTGGAGAGGGTGATCCTCTCCTACGAGCAGTACGTC.

CDR3 sequence reads: CASSPWAGDSNQPQHF. The CDR3 coding sequence is TGTGCCAGCAGTCCGTGGGCCGGGGATAGCAATCAGCCCCAGCATTTT. This chain uses TRBV6-2 or TRBV6-3 with TRBJ1-5; D gene unclear. The CDR3 runs 16 residues. V gave up 5 bases and J gave up 0 bases, with 14 bases separating them. Germline V lookup: CDR1 MNHEY, CDR2 SVGEGT.

The chain carries TRBV6-6 and TRBJ2-2; tentatively, D is TRBD1 (5 bases). This CDR3 region has 13 residues. V gave up 6 bases and J gave up 1 base, with 6 bases separating them. Per germline, CDR1 MNHNY and CDR2 SVGAGI (reference sequence). CDR3 bases: TGTGCCAGCAGCCAGGGGAACACCGGGGAGCTGTTTTTT. As protein: CASSQGNTGELFF.

The CDR3: CASSQATGMSQPQHF. In DNA, the CDR3 is TGTGCCAGCAGCCAAGCGACAGGGATGAGTCAGCCCCAGCATTTT. The gene calls are TRBV4-2 and TRBJ1-5, with TRBD1 matching 7 bases. Germline assignment: CDR1 LGHNA and CDR2 YNFKEQ. V lost 1 base and J lost 6; bases outside the gene matches: 6. This CDR3 is 15 amino acids long.

The chain is built from TRBV19 and TRBJ1-1; maybe TRBD1 (5 bases). Germline V gene sequence: CDR1 LNHDA, CDR2 SQIVND (reference sequence). This CDR3 is 13 amino acids long. Between the trimmed V and J ends, which lost 5 bases and 1 base, there was a span of 8 bases. The CDR3 loop reads CASSYQGNTEAFF. The CDR3 DNA reads TGTGCCAGTAGTTACCAGGGGAACACTGAAGCTTTCTTT.

The V gene is TRBV19, the J gene TRBJ2-1; a weak D match, TRBD1 (6 bases). The germline CDR1 and CDR2 sequences are LNHDA and SQIVND (reference sequence). The length of the CDR3 is 13 residues. V lost 5 bases, J lost 6 bases, and 11 bases lay in between. CDR3 nucleotide sequence: TGTGCCAGTAGTGGACTCAGGGGCAATGAGCAGTTCTTC. Translated, it gives CASSGLRGNEQFF.

The chain links TRBV10-1 to TRBJ2-5; 9 positions match TRBD1. The CDR3 contains 17 residues. The germline V gene has CDR1 WNHNN and CDR2 SYGVQD (reference sequence). The J segment lost 5 bases and the V segment lost 2 bases, leaving 12 bases of the junction unmatched. DNA for the CDR3: TGCGCCAGCAGTGAGGTTCCGAGACAGGGGGTGTTGGAGACCCAGTACTTC. This translates into CASSEVPRQGVLETQYF.

CDR3 sequence: CASRQTGEVDEQFF. The CDR3 DNA follows: TGTGCCAGTAGACAGACAGGGGAGGTGGATGAGCAGTTCTTC. The chain links TRBV19 to TRBJ2-1; 8 bases are shared with TRBD1. The CDR3 runs to 14 residues. The J segment lost 8 bases and the V segment lost 6 bases, leaving 9 bases of the junction unmatched. Germline V CDR1 and CDR2: LNHDA, SQIVND (reference sequence). Based on the CDR3 plus reference TRBV19 and TRBJ2-1, the full variable domain is DGGITQSPKYLFRKEGQNVTLSCEQNLNHDAMYWYRQDPGQGLRLIYYSQIVNDFQKGDIAEGYSVSREKKESFPLTVTSAQKNPTAFYLCASRQTGEVDEQFFGPGTRLTVL.

The rearrangement uses TRBV9 and TRBJ1-3; D unclear. Germline V gene lookup returns CDR1 SGDLS and CDR2 YYNGEE. V was cut by 0 bases and J by 0 bases, with 10 bases left in between. This CDR3 has 16 residues. CDR3 in amino acids: CASSVVGGDSGNTIYF. DNA of the CDR3: TGTGCCAGCAGCGTAGTAGGAGGTGACTCTGGAAACACCATATATTTT.

The rearrangement links TRBV23-1 to TRBJ1-5, with D unresolved. TRBV23-1 is filed as an ORF, its function uncertain. V was cut by 6 bases and J by 2 bases, with 20 bases left in between. The CDR3 has 17 residues. The CDR3 here is CASRTTREPEGNQPQHF. The CDR3 DNA reads as TGCGCCAGCAGGACTACCAGAGAACCAGAGGGCAATCAGCCCCAGCATTTT.

Only one count was recorded for this clone. The chain recombines TRBV10-3 with TRBJ2-3; the D is unclear. V lost 2 bases and J 1 base, leaving 7 bases between the germline ends. Germline CDR1 ENHRY, CDR2 SYGVKD. This CDR3 spans 14 amino acids. The CDR3 loop is CAISELEGTDTQYF. The DNA for the CDR3 is TGTGCCATCAGTGAGCTCGAGGGCACAGATACGCAGTATTTT.

The J gene is TRBJ2-5, the V gene TRBV7-8, with 7 bases lining up with TRBD2. The trim removed 4 bases at V and 2 bases at J, leaving 4 bases unmatched. Germline V CDR1 and CDR2: SGHVS, FQNEAQ. The CDR3 length is 14 residues. The CDR3: CASSYSGLQETQYF. In DNA form, the CDR3 reads TGTGCCAGCAGCTATAGCGGGTTGCAAGAGACCCAGTACTTC.

The chain is built from TRBV7-2 and TRBJ1-2; a possible D gene is TRBD1 (6 bases). CDR3 size: 13 residues. Germline assignment: CDR1 SGHTA and CDR2 FQGNSA. The V and J ends lost 5 bases and 8 bases respectively, with 15 bases between them. The CDR3 reads CASSAWGPIGYTF. CDR3 sequence (DNA): TGTGCCAGCAGCGCCTGGGGGCCTATCGGCTACACCTTC.

The count of this clone is one. The J gene is TRBJ1-6, the V gene TRBV2; 7 bases are a match to TRBD1. The ends lost 6 bases at V and 9 bases at J; junction bases unmatched: 5. The CDR3 totals 13 residues. Looked up from germline, CDR1 is SNHLY and CDR2 is FYNNEI. The DNA of the CDR3 is TGTGCCAGCAGACCAGACAGGGCTTCACCCCTCCACTTT. It yields the protein CASRPDRASPLHF.

The table lists this clone with a count of one. The rearrangement joins TRBV4-1 to TRBJ1-5; weak D call: TRBD1 (6 bases). The CDR3 runs to 16 residues. Germline CDR1 reads MGHRA; CDR2 reads YSYEKL. V gave up 11 bases and J gave up 0 bases, with 20 bases separating them. The CDR3, as DNA: TGCGCCCTCGGACAGAATGTGCCTTATAGCAATCAGCCCCAGCATTTT. It is translated as CALGQNVPYSNQPQHF.

The gene calls are TRBV5-1 and TRBJ2-1, with 9 bases that match TRBD1. Trimming removed 3 bases from V and 4 bases from J; junction bases left unmatched: 5. CDR3 length equals 15 residues. Per the germline V gene, CDR1 is SGHRS and CDR2 is YFSETQ. The CDR3 is CASSSSGTGYNEQFF. As DNA, the CDR3 is TGCGCCAGCAGCTCCTCCGGGACAGGGTACAATGAGCAGTTCTTC.

V and J are TRBV6-5 and TRBJ2-2; D uncertain. Germline CDR1 is MNHEY and CDR2 is SVGAGI. Trimming left V 0 bases short and J 5 bases short, with 7 bases between. CDR3 length: 14 residues. The CDR3 bases are TGTGCCAGCAGTTACTCTACGGTAACCGGGGAGCTGTTTTTT. This gives the protein CASSYSTVTGELFF.